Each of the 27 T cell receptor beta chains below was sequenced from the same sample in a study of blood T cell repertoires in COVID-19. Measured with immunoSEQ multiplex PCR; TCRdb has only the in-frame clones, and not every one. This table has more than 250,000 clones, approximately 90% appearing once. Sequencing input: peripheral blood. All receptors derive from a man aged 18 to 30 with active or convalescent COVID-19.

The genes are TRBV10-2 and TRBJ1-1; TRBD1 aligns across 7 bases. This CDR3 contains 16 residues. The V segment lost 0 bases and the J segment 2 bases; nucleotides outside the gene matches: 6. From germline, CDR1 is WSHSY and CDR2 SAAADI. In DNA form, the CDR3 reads TGCGCCAGCAGTGAGTCGAAGGGGGCAGGAAACACTGAAGCTTTCTTT. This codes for CASSESKGAGNTEAFF.

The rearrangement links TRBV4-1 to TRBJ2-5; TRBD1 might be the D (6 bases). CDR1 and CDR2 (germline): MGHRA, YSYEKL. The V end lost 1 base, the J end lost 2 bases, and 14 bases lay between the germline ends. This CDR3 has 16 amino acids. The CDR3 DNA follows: TGCGCCAGCAGCCAAGGGGCTGGGCAGGGGCAAGAGACCCAGTACTTC. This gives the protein CASSQGAGQGQETQYF.

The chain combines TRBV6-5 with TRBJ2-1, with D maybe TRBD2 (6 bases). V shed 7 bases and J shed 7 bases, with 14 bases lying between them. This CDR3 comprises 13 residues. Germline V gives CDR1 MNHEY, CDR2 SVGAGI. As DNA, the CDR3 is TGTGCCAGCACCAGTGGAGGGTTAAATGAGCAGTTCTTC. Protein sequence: CASTSGGLNEQFF.

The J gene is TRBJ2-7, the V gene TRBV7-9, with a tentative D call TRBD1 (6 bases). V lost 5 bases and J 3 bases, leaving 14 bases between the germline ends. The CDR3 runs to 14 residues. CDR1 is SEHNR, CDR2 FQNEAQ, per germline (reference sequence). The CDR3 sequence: CASSQESRGYEQYF. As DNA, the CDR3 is TGTGCCAGCAGCCAGGAAAGCAGGGGCTACGAGCAGTACTTC.

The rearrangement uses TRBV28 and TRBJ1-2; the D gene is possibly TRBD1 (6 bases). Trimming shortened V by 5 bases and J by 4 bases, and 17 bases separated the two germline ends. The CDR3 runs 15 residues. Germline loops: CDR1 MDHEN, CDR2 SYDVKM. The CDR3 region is CASSPPAGEIYGYTF. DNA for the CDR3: TGTGCCAGCAGTCCCCCGGCAGGGGAGATCTATGGCTACACCTTC.

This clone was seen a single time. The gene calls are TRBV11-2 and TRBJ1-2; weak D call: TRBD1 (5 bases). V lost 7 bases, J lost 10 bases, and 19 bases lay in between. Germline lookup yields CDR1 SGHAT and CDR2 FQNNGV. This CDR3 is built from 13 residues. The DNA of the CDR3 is TGTGCCAGCACCTACATCGGGGGGATGGCCTACACCTTC. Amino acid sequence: CASTYIGGMAYTF.

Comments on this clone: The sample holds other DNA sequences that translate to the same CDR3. The CDR3 nucleotides are TGTGCCAGTACCCGGAACACTGAAGCTTTCTTT. Its translation is CASTRNTEAFF. V gene TRBV19 combines with J gene TRBJ1-1; unclear D gene. Germline-derived CDR1 and CDR2 are LNHDA and SQIVND (reference sequence). The V end was cut by 7 bases, the J end by 1 base, with 4 bases between. CDR3 length: 11 residues.

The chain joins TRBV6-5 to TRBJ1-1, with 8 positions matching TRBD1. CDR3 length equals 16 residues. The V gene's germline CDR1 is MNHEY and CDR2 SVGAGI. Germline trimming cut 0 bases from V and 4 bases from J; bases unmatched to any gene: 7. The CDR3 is CASSYSGQGEGTEAFF. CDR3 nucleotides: TGTGCCAGCAGTTACTCTGGACAGGGTGAGGGCACTGAAGCTTTCTTT.

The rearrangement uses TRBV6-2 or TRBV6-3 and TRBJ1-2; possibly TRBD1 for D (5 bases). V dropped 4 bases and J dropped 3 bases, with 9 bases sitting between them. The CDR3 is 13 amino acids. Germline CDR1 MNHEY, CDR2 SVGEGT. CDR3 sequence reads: CASSLDRYYGYTF. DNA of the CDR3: TGTGCCAGCAGTTTAGACAGATACTATGGCTACACCTTC.

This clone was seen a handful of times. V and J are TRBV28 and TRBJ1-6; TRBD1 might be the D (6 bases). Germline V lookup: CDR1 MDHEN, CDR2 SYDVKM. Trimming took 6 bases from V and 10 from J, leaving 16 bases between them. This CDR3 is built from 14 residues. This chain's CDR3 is CASSPGQPTSPLHF. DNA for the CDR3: TGTGCCAGCAGCCCAGGACAGCCCACCTCACCCCTCCACTTT.

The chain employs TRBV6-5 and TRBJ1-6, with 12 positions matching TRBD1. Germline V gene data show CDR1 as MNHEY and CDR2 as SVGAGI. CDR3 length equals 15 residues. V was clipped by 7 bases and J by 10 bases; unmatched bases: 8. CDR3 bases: TGTGCCAGCAATCGGGACAGGGGGCGCGGATCACCCCTCCACTTT. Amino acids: CASNRDRGRGSPLHF.

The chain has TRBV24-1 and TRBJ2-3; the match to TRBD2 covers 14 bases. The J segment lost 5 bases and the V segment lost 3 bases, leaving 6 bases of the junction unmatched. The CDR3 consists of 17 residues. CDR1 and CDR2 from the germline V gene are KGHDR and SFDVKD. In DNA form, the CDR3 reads TGTGCCACCAGTGATCCCGGACTAGCGGGAGGTTTAGATACGCAGTATTTT. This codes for CATSDPGLAGGLDTQYF.

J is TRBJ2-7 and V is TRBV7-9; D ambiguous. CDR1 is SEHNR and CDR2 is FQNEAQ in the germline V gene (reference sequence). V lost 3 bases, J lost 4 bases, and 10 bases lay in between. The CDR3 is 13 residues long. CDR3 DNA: TGTGCCAGCAGCTTCGTTTATCCGTACGAGCAGTACTTC. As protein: CASSFVYPYEQYF. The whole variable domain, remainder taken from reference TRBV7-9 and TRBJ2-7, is DTGVSQNPRHKITKRGQNVTFRCDPISEHNRLYWYRQTLGQGPEFLTYFQNEAQLEKSRLLSDRFSAERPKGSFSTLEIQRTEQGDSAMYLCASSFVYPYEQYFGPGTRLTVT.

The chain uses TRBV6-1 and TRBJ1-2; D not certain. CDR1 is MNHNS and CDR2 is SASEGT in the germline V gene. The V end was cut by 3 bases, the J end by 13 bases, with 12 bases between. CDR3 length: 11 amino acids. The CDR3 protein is CASSDGRSGTF. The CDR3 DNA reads TGTGCCAGCAGTGACGGCAGGTCTGGCACCTTC.

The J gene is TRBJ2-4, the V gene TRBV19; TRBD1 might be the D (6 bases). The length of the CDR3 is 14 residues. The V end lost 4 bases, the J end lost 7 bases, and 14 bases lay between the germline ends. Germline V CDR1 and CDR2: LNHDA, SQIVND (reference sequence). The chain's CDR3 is CASSRSGVGNIQYF. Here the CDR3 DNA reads TGTGCCAGTAGTAGATCAGGGGTAGGGAACATTCAGTACTTC.

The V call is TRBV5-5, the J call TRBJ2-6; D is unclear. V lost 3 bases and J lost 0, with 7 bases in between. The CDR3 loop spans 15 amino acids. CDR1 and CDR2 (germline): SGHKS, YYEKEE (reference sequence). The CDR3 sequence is CASSYLSSGANVLTF. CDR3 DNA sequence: TGTGCCAGCAGCTACCTGAGCTCTGGGGCCAACGTCCTGACTTTC.

The CDR3 is CASSRNGGSSGNTIYF. DNA of the CDR3: TGCGCCAGCAGCCGTAACGGGGGAAGCTCTGGAAACACCATATATTTT. The chain links TRBV5-1 to TRBJ1-3; D may be TRBD1 (5 bases). Germline values: CDR1 SGHRS, CDR2 YFSETQ. Deletions cut 4 bases from V and 0 bases from J, with 14 bases between. This CDR3 is built from 16 residues. The full variable domain, its missing parts supplied by reference TRBV5-1 and TRBJ1-3, is KAGVTQTPRYLIKTRGQQVTLSCSPISGHRSVSWYQQTPGQGLQFLFEYFSETQRNKGNFPGRFSGRQFSNSRSEMNVSTLELGDSALYLCASSRNGGSSGNTIYFGEGSWLTVV.

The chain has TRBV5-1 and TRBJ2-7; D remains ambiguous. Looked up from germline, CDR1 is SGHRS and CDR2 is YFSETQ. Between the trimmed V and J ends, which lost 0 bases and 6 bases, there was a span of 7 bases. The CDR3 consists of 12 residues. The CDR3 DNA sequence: TGCGCCAGCAGCTTGGGTCCCGGCGAGCAGTACTTC. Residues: CASSLGPGEQYF.

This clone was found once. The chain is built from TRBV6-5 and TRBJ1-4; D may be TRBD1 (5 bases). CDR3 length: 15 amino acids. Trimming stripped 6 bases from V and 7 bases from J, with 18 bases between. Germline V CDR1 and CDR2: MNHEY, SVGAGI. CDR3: CASSPVGGISEKLFF. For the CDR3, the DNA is TGTGCCAGCAGCCCCGTGGGGGGGATCAGTGAAAAACTGTTTTTT.

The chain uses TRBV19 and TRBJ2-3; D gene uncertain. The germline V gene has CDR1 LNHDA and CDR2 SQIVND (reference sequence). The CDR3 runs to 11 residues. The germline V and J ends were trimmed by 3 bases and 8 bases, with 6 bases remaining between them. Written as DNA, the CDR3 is TGTGCCAGTAGTATTTTCAGTACGCAGTATTTT. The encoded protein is CASSIFSTQYF.

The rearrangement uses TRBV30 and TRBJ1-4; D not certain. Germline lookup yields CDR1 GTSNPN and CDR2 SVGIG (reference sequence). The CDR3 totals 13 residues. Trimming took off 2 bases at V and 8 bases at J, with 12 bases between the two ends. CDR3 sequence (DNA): TGTGCCTGGAGTTTTGCGGGATCGGAAAAACTGTTTTTT. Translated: CAWSFAGSEKLFF.

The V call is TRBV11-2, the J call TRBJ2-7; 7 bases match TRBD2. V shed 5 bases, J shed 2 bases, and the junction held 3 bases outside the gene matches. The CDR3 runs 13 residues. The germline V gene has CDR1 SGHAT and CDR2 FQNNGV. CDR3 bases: TGTGCCAGCAGCATTGGGAGGGCCTACGAGCAGTACTTC. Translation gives CASSIGRAYEQYF.

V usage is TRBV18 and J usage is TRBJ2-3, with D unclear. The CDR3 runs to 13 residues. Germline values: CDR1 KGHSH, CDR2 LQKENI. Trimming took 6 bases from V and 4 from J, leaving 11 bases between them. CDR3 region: CASSSPLSDTQYF. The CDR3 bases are TGTGCCAGCTCCTCCCCCCTTTCAGATACGCAGTATTTT.

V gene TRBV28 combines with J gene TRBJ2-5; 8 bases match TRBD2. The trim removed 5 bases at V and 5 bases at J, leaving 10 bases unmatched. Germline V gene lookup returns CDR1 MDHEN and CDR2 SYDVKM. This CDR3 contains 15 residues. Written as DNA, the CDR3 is TGTGCCAGCAGTCATACGGGGGGGAGGGAGGAGACCCAGTACTTC. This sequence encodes CASSHTGGREETQYF.

CDR3 sequence (DNA): TGTGCCAGCAGCAAGTCCTCCGTGGGACTTAATACGCAGTATTTT. It encodes CASSKSSVGLNTQYF. The rearrangement joins TRBV7-3 to TRBJ2-3; TRBD2 might be the D (6 bases). CDR3 length: 15 residues. V gave up 5 bases and J gave up 7 bases, with 19 bases separating them. From germline, CDR1 is SGHTA and CDR2 FQGTGA.

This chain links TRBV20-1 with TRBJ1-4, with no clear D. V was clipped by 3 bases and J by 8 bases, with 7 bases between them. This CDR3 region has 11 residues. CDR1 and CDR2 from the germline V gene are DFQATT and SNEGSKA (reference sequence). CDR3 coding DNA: TGCAGTGCTAGGAGGGAGGAAAAACTGTTTTTT. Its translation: CSARREEKLFF.

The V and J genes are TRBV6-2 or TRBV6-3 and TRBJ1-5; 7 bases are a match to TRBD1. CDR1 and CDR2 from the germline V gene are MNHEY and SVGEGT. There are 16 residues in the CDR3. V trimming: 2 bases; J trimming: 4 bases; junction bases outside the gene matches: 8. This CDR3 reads CASSYRRGTANQPQHF. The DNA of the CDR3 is TGTGCCAGCAGTTACCGGAGGGGGACAGCAAATCAGCCCCAGCATTTT.